The clone carrying this TCR beta chain was found a few times. Its antigen is unidentified. Germline values: CDR1 MNHNY, CDR2 SVGAGI (reference sequence). The CDR3 has 14 amino acids. Trimming cost V 5 bases and J 7 bases; bases outside gene matches: 3. The data originate from a study of neoadjuvant anti-PD-1 for oral cavity cancer. Study background: Non-progressing patients received a fourth nivolumab dose near day 43, then surgery on days 50-56.

General study points: Post-nivolumab, blood T cell clonality was significantly elevated in non-responders.

PBMC libraries mostly used about 490 ng of input genomic DNA, with six replicates per sample. The table came from immunoSEQ multiplex PCR; TCRdb's copy has only in-frame clones and leaves some out. The data show 70,000 to 95,000 clones, under 85% seen once. The chain carries TRBV6-6 and TRBJ1-4; 11 bases line up with TRBD1. Sample: PBMCs, taken before nivolumab (anti-PD-1) treatment. This receptor was taken from a person aged 40 to 85 with oral cavity squamous cell carcinoma. Written as DNA, the CDR3 is TGTGCCAGCAGTGGACAGGGGGCGAGTGAAAAACTGTTTTTT. This translates into CASSGQGASEKLFF.